The T cell receptor (beta chain) under discussion was sequenced for a study of spatial heterogeneity in lung cancer. For the study at large: Alpha-chain sequences were consistently detected in smaller numbers than beta-chain sequences.

Study-wide findings and caveats: One measure, the expanded intratumoral alpha and beta TCR count, tracked tumor mutation counts.

The time point denotes: sample taken at primary tumor resection. Patients with untreated early-stage non-small cell lung cancer, numbering some 72, were the donors. The CDR3 sequence is 13 residues long. Trimming removed 6 bases from V and 6 bases from J, with 12 bases in between. Unique molecular identifiers tagged every individual TCR cDNA molecule. Each CDR3 protein is one row after TCRdb ran MiXCR on the 5' RACE reads. Found here are about 6,000 distinct CDR3 sequences, 8.5% to 10% of them singletons; the top ten hold 25% to 30%. On this clonotype itself: Its matching antigen is unknown.

This TCR derives from a female donor with early-stage non-small cell lung cancer. The chain combines TRBV12-3 or TRBV12-4 with TRBJ1-5, with D possibly matching TRBD1 (6 bases). The material was lung tumor tissue, obtained at surgery. DNA of the CDR3: TGTGCCAGCAGCTCAACAGGGTTTCAGCCCCAGCATTTT. This sequence encodes CASSSTGFQPQHF.